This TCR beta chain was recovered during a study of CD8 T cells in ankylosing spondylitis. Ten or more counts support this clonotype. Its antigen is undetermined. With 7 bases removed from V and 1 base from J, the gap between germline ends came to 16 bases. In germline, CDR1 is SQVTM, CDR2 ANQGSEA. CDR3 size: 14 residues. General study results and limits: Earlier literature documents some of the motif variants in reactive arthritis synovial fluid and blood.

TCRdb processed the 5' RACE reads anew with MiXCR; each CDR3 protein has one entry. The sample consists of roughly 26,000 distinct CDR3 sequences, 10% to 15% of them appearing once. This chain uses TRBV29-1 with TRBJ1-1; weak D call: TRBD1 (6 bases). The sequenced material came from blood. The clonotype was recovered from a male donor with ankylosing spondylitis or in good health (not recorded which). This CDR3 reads CSARGGARNTEAFF. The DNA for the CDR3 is TGCAGCGCCCGGGGGGGGGCAAGGAACACTGAAGCTTTCTTT.